The 24 T cell receptor beta chains below were found in one sample sequenced in a study of identifying expanded T cells in peripheral blood. Repertoires were generated with immunoSEQ multiplex PCR, while TCRdb's copy carries only in-frame clones and drops some. The sample includes roughly 63,000 clones, around 83% of them seen just once. The sequencing input was blood. These receptors were obtained from a person aged 18 to 75 in good health.

The chain employs TRBV6-5 and TRBJ1-3; D not certain. The V end lost 0 bases, the J end lost 6 bases, and 9 bases lay between the germline ends. Germline V gene lookup returns CDR1 MNHEY and CDR2 SVGAGI. This CDR3 is 14 amino acids long. CDR3 amino acids: CASSYSTLENTIYF. CDR3 nucleotide sequence: TGTGCCAGCAGTTACTCGACCTTAGAAAACACCATATATTTT.

J is TRBJ2-3 and V is TRBV7-8, with 7 bases that match TRBD1. Germline CDR1 is SGHVS and CDR2 is FQNEAQ. V lost 1 base to trimming and J lost 3 bases; unmatched junction nucleotides: 13. The CDR3 spans 18 residues. CDR3 region: CASSLGPGTRGPTDTQYF. The CDR3 nucleotides are TGTGCCAGCAGCTTAGGACCAGGGACAAGGGGGCCGACAGATACGCAGTATTTT. Full variable domain (outside the CDR3, taken from reference TRBV7-8 and TRBJ2-3): GAGVSQSPRYKVAKRGQDVALRCDPISGHVSLFWYQQALGQGPEFLTYFQNEAQLDKSGLPSDRFFAERPEGSVSTLKIQRTQQEDSAVYLCASSLGPGTRGPTDTQYFGPGTRLTVL.

CDR3 sequence (DNA): TGTGCCAGCAGACCTGACAGTTTCCAAGAGACCCAGTACTTC. Translation: CASRPDSFQETQYF. The V call is TRBV11-2, the J call TRBJ2-5; a possible D gene is TRBD1 (5 bases). Trimming pared 6 bases from V and 1 base from J, leaving 12 bases between. Germline values: CDR1 SGHAT, CDR2 FQNNGV. This CDR3 contains 14 residues.

This clone was seen a handful of times. The chain has TRBV5-4 and TRBJ1-2, with D perhaps TRBD1 (6 bases). The CDR3 consists of 13 residues. V was shortened by 2 bases and J by 6 bases, with 11 bases between the two germline ends. Germline CDR1 and CDR2: SGHNT and YYREEE (reference sequence). CDR3 sequence: CASSLWGADGYTF. The DNA for the CDR3 is TGTGCCAGCAGCTTATGGGGGGCTGATGGCTACACCTTC. Drawing the rest from reference TRBV5-4 and TRBJ1-2, the complete variable domain is ETGVTQSPTHLIKTRGQQVTLRCSSQSGHNTVSWYQQALGQGPQFIFQYYREEENGRGNFPPRFSGLQFPNYSSELNVNALELDDSALYLCASSLWGADGYTFGSGTRLTVV.

The CDR3: CAWNREPRNTEAFF. DNA of the CDR3: TGTGCCTGGAACCGGGAGCCTCGGAACACTGAAGCTTTCTTT. The chain uses TRBV30 and TRBJ1-1; no firm D call. This CDR3 is 14 amino acids long. Per the germline V gene, CDR1 is GTSNPN and CDR2 is SVGIG (reference sequence). V lost 4 bases to trimming and J lost 1 base, with 13 bases between them.

This clone was seen a few times. The chain has TRBV19 and TRBJ1-6; TRBD1 matches at 10 bases. The CDR3 has 15 amino acids. In germline, CDR1 is LNHDA, CDR2 SQIVND (reference sequence). V was clipped by 4 bases and J by 7 bases; unmatched bases: 4. Written as DNA, the CDR3 is TGTGCCAGTAGTAGCCTGGGACAGGGGAATTCACCCCTCCACTTT. This sequence encodes CASSSLGQGNSPLHF.

The rearrangement joins TRBV2 to TRBJ2-7, with 10 bases matching TRBD2. V gave up 8 bases and J gave up 7 bases; unmatched junction bases: 17. The germline V gene encodes CDR1 SNHLY and CDR2 FYNNEI. This CDR3 is 16 amino acids long. The CDR3 is CASCRNPGLASGEQYF. For the CDR3, the DNA is TGTGCCAGCTGCCGAAATCCGGGACTAGCGTCTGGGGAGCAGTACTTC.

The chain is built from TRBV5-4 and TRBJ1-6, with no clear D. Germline V gives CDR1 SGHNT, CDR2 YYREEE (reference sequence). The CDR3 runs to 16 residues. The V end lost 1 base, the J end lost 7 bases, and 15 bases lay between the germline ends. This CDR3 reads CASSLIPSGGNSPLHF. The CDR3 coding sequence is TGTGCCAGCAGCTTGATCCCGTCGGGAGGGAATTCACCCCTCCACTTT.

This rearrangement joins TRBV19 to TRBJ1-6; 10 bases agree with TRBD1. The trim removed 5 bases at V and 8 bases at J, leaving 3 bases unmatched. Germline assignment: CDR1 LNHDA and CDR2 SQIVND (reference sequence). This CDR3 region has 14 residues. As DNA, the CDR3 is TGTGCCAGTAGTTCCGGGACAGGGGATTCACCCCTCCACTTT. Protein: CASSSGTGDSPLHF. Full variable domain (outside the CDR3, taken from reference TRBV19 and TRBJ1-6): DGGITQSPKYLFRKEGQNVTLSCEQNLNHDAMYWYRQDPGQGLRLIYYSQIVNDFQKGDIAEGYSVSREKKESFPLTVTSAQKNPTAFYLCASSSGTGDSPLHFGNGTRLTVT.

V and J are TRBV5-4 and TRBJ2-1; D might be TRBD1 (6 bases). This CDR3 has 16 residues. V was clipped by 0 bases and J by 3 bases, with 13 bases between them. Germline V gene sequence: CDR1 SGHNT, CDR2 YYREEE (reference sequence). The CDR3 sequence: CASSLERDTNYNEQFF. The CDR3 DNA is TGTGCCAGCAGCTTGGAACGGGACACGAACTACAATGAGCAGTTCTTC.

The chain carries TRBV6-1 and TRBJ2-1, with 12 bases lining up with TRBD2. The CDR3 has 14 amino acids. Per germline, CDR1 MNHNS and CDR2 SASEGT. Germline trimming cut 7 bases from V and 4 bases from J; bases unmatched to any gene: 2. The CDR3 loop reads CASTTSGSYNEQFF. CDR3 bases: TGTGCCAGCACGACTAGCGGGAGTTACAATGAGCAGTTCTTC.

The gene calls are TRBV5-4 and TRBJ2-5; possible D gene TRBD2, 7 bases. Germline V gene data show CDR1 as SGHNT and CDR2 as YYREEE (reference sequence). Between the trimmed V and J ends, which lost 4 bases and 4 bases, there was a span of 17 bases. This CDR3 has 15 residues. For the CDR3, the DNA is TGTGCCAGCAGCACCGCGGGGGCAGGAGGAGAGACCCAGTACTTC. Translating it yields CASSTAGAGGETQYF.

The chain couples TRBV2 to TRBJ2-7; 7 bases are shared with TRBD1. The CDR3 consists of 12 residues. Trimming cost V 5 bases and J 5 bases; bases outside gene matches: 3. Germline V gene sequence: CDR1 SNHLY, CDR2 FYNNEI. CDR3 sequence reads: CASSNRGDEQYF. The CDR3 DNA reads TGTGCCAGCAGTAACAGGGGCGACGAGCAGTACTTC. The whole variable domain, remainder taken from reference TRBV2 and TRBJ2-7, is EPEVTQTPSHQVTQMGQEVILRCVPISNHLYFYWYRQILGQKVEFLVSFYNNEISEKSEIFDDQFSVERPDGSNFTLKIRSTKLEDSAMYFCASSNRGDEQYFGPGTRLTVT.

The genes are TRBV9 and TRBJ2-1, with a weak D call TRBD2 (6 bases). CDR3 length: 15 amino acids. Trimming left V 0 bases short and J 7 bases short, with 14 bases between. CDR1 is SGDLS and CDR2 is YYNGEE in the germline V gene. CDR3 in DNA: TGTGCCAGCAGCGTAGCCGGAGGGCCGAGGAATGAGCAGTTCTTC. Protein product: CASSVAGGPRNEQFF.

The chain has TRBV4-2 and TRBJ1-2; no reliable D call. Trimming removed 0 bases at V and 3 bases at J, with 14 bases between. From germline, CDR1 is LGHNA and CDR2 YNFKEQ. CDR3 size: 16 residues. CDR3 region: CASSQDLSWGDYGYTF. CDR3 coding DNA: TGTGCCAGCAGCCAAGATTTAAGCTGGGGTGACTATGGCTACACCTTC.

This chain uses TRBV6-6 with TRBJ2-2, with TRBD1 as a possible D gene (6 bases). The V gene lost 5 bases and the J gene lost 6 bases, with 7 bases spanning the gap. Germline V gene sequence: CDR1 MNHNY, CDR2 SVGAGI (reference sequence). The CDR3 covers 12 residues. The CDR3 sequence is CASSPGAGELFF. DNA for the CDR3: TGTGCCAGCAGTCCAGGGGCCGGGGAGCTGTTTTTT.

The chain has TRBV15 and TRBJ2-1; TRBD2 matches 13 bases. CDR1 is LNHNV, CDR2 YYDKDF, per germline (reference sequence). The CDR3 runs 15 residues. V dropped 3 bases and J dropped 8; count of bases not matched to a gene: 4. The CDR3 loop reads CATSSTSGGAHEQFF. DNA of the CDR3: TGTGCCACCAGCAGTACTAGCGGGGGGGCCCATGAGCAGTTCTTC.

This chain uses TRBV5-1 with TRBJ1-6; possibly TRBD1 for D (5 bases). The V end lost 2 bases, the J end lost 8 bases, and 14 bases lay between the germline ends. Germline V CDR1 and CDR2: SGHRS, YFSETQ. The CDR3 runs 15 residues. The CDR3, as DNA: TGCGCCAGCAGCTTCTATCAAGGGGCCGATTCACCCCTCCACTTT. Its translation: CASSFYQGADSPLHF.

This clone occurred once. This chain uses TRBV18 with TRBJ1-4; D may be TRBD1 (5 bases). Germline values: CDR1 KGHSH, CDR2 LQKENI. V was shortened by 0 bases and J by 8 bases, with 13 bases between the two germline ends. This CDR3 spans 15 amino acids. The CDR3 coding sequence is TGTGCCAGCTCACCACCATCCCAGGGTGGCGAAAAACTGTTTTTT. This encodes CASSPPSQGGEKLFF.

This clone has a single count. This chain uses TRBV27 with TRBJ2-2; no reliable D call. The CDR3 length is 14 residues. V gave up 5 bases and J gave up 3 bases, with 10 bases separating them. Germline CDR1 is MNHEY and CDR2 is SMNVEV (reference sequence). DNA of the CDR3: TGTGCCAGCAGTCTTAGGACGGACACCGGGGAGCTGTTTTTT. This gives the protein CASSLRTDTGELFF.

The chain employs TRBV11-2 and TRBJ2-5, with TRBD2 identical over 7 bases. Unmatched junction bases numbered 9, after V lost 5 bases and J lost 6 bases. CDR1 SGHAT and CDR2 FQNNGV come from the germline V gene. CDR3 length equals 14 residues. The CDR3 DNA reads TGTGCCAGCAGCGTCGGACTAGTTGAAAAGACCCAGTACTTC. It specifies CASSVGLVEKTQYF. The complete variable domain, with remaining parts taken from reference TRBV11-2 and TRBJ2-5, reads EAGVAQSPRYKIIEKRQSVAFWCNPISGHATLYWYQQILGQGPKLLIQFQNNGVVDDSQLPKDRFSAERLKGVDSTLKIQPAKLEDSAVYLCASSVGLVEKTQYFGPGTRLLVL.

The gene calls are TRBV5-4 and TRBJ2-2, with TRBD2 matching over 11 bases. Germline CDR1 and CDR2: SGHNT and YYREEE (reference sequence). V trimming: 0 bases; J trimming: 5 bases; junction bases outside the gene matches: 6. CDR3 length: 17 amino acids. The CDR3 region has the DNA TGTGCCAGCAGCTTGGTTCTTGTAGCGGGAGGGACCGGGGAGCTGTTTTTT. Protein product: CASSLVLVAGGTGELFF. The whole variable domain, filled in from reference TRBV5-4 and TRBJ2-2, reads ETGVTQSPTHLIKTRGQQVTLRCSSQSGHNTVSWYQQALGQGPQFIFQYYREEENGRGNFPPRFSGLQFPNYSSELNVNALELDDSALYLCASSLVLVAGGTGELFFGEGSRLTVL.

The chain joins TRBV20-1 to TRBJ2-5; D remains ambiguous. Per the germline V gene, CDR1 is DFQATT and CDR2 is SNEGSKA (reference sequence). The CDR3 runs 10 residues. Deletions cut 5 bases from V and 5 bases from J, with 6 bases between. DNA for the CDR3: TGCAGTGCTGGGGTGGAGACCCAGTACTTC. Protein sequence: CSAGVETQYF.

The chain uses TRBV7-2 and TRBJ2-3, with D unclear. Germline V CDR1 and CDR2: SGHTA, FQGNSA. The V and J ends lost 5 bases and 6 bases respectively, with 9 bases between them. CDR3 length: 12 amino acids. The CDR3 region is CASSRSLDTQYF. CDR3 in DNA: TGTGCCAGCAGCCGTTCCTTGGATACGCAGTATTTT.